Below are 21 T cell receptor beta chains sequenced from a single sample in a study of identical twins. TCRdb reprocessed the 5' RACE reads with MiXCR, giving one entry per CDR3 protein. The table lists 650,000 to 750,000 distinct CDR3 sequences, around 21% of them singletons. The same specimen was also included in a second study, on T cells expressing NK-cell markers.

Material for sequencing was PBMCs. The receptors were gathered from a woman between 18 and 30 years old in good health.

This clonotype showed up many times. In DNA form, the CDR3 reads TGTGCCAGCAGCTTAGTAGGGCAGGGGAGGACTGAAGCTTTCTTT. Translation: CASSLVGQGRTEAFF. The genes are TRBV11-2 and TRBJ1-1; possibly TRBD1 for D (6 bases). Germline V gene lookup returns CDR1 SGHAT and CDR2 FQNNGV. Trimming pared 1 base from V and 5 bases from J, leaving 14 bases between. CDR3 length: 15 amino acids.

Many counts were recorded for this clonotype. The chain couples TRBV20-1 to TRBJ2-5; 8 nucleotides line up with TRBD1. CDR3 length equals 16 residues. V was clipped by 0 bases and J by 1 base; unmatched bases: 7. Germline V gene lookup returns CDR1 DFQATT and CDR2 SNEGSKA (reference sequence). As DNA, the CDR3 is TGCAGTGCTAGAGACTCCGGGACAGGAGCCCAAGAGACCCAGTACTTC. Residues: CSARDSGTGAQETQYF.

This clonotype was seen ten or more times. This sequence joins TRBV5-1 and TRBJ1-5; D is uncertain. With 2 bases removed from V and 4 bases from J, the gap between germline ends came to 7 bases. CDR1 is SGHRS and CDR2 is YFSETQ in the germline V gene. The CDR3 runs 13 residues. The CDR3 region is CASSFGQNQPQHF. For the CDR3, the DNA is TGCGCCAGCAGCTTCGGTCAGAATCAGCCCCAGCATTTT. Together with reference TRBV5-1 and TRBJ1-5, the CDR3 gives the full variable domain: KAGVTQTPRYLIKTRGQQVTLSCSPISGHRSVSWYQQTPGQGLQFLFEYFSETQRNKGNFPGRFSGRQFSNSRSEMNVSTLELGDSALYLCASSFGQNQPQHFGDGTRLSIL.

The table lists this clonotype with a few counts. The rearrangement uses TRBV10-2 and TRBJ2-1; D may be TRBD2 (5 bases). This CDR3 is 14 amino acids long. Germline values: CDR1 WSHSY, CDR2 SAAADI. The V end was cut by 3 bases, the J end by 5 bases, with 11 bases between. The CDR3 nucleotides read TGCGCCAGCAGTGACCAGCGGAGAGACAATGAGCAGTTCTTC. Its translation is CASSDQRRDNEQFF.

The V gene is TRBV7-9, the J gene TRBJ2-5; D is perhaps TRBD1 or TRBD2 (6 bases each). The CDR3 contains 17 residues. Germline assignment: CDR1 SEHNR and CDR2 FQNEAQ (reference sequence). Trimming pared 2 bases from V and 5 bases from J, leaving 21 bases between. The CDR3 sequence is CASSLMGGRGSGETQYF. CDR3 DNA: TGTGCCAGCAGCTTAATGGGCGGCAGGGGAAGCGGGGAGACCCAGTACTTC.

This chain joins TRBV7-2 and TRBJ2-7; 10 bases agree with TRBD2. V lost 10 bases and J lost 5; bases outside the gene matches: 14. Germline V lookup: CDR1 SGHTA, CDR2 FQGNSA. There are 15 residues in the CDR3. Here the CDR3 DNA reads TGTGCCACCTCAGGTCTAGCGGGAGTTTTTGACGAGCAGTACTTC. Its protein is CATSGLAGVFDEQYF.

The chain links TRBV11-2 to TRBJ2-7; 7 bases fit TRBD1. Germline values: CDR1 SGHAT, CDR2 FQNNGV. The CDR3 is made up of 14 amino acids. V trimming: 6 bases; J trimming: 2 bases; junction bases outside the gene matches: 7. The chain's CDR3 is CASRRDRDPYEQYF. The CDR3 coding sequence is TGTGCCAGCAGACGAGACAGGGACCCCTACGAGCAGTACTTC. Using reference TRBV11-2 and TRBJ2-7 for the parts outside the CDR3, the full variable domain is EAGVAQSPRYKIIEKRQSVAFWCNPISGHATLYWYQQILGQGPKLLIQFQNNGVVDDSQLPKDRFSAERLKGVDSTLKIQPAKLEDSAVYLCASRRDRDPYEQYFGPGTRLTVT.

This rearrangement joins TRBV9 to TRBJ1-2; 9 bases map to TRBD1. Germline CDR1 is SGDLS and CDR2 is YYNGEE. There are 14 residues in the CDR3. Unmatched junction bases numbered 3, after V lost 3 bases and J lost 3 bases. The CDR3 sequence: CASSAWTGDYGYTF. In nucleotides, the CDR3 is TGTGCCAGCAGCGCATGGACAGGGGACTATGGCTACACCTTC.

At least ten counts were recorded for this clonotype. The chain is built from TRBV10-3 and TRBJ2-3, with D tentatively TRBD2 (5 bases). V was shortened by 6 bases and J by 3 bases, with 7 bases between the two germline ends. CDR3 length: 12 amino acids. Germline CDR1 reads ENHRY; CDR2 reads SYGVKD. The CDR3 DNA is TGTGCCATCAGAGAGGGAACAGATACGCAGTATTTT. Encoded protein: CAIREGTDTQYF.

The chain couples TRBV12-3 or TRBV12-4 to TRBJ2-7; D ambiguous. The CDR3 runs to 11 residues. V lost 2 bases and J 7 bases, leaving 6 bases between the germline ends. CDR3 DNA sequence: TGTGCCAGCAGTTTACGCTGGGAGCAGTACTTC. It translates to CASSLRWEQYF.

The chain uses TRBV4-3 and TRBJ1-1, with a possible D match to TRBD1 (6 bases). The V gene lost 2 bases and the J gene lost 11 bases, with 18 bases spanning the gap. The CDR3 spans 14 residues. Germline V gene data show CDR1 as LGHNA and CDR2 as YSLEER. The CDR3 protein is CASSQLGQRSTAFF. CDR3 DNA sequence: TGCGCCAGCAGCCAATTGGGACAACGAAGTACGGCTTTCTTT.

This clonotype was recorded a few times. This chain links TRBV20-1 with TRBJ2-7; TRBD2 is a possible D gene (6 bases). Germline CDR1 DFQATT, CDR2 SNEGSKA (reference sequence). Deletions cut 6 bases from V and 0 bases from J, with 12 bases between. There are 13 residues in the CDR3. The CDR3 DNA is TGCAGTGCCCCGGCTAGCGTCTCCTACGAGCAGTACTTC. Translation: CSAPASVSYEQYF.

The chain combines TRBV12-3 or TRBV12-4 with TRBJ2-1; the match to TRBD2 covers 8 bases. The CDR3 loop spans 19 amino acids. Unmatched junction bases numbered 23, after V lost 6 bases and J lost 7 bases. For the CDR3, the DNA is TGTGCCAGCAGCCCTCTCCGGCCACCCAGCAGCGGGAGCCCGAATGAGCAGTTCTTC. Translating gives CASSPLRPPSSGSPNEQFF.

The CDR3 loop reads CASSQSYGQGGQPQHF. CDR3 nucleotide sequence: TGCGCCAGCAGCCAATCATACGGACAGGGAGGGCAGCCCCAGCATTTT. This chain uses TRBV4-3 with TRBJ1-5; TRBD1 agrees at 8 bases. Germline trimming cut 2 bases from V and 7 bases from J; bases unmatched to any gene: 10. The CDR3 extends over 16 amino acids. Germline V gene sequence: CDR1 LGHNA, CDR2 YSLEER.

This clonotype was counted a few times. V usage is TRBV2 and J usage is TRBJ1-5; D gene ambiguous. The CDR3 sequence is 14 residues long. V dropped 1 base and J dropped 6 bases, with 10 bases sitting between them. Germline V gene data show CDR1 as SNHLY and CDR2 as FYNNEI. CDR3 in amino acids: CASSEERVGQPQHF. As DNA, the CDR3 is TGTGCCAGCAGTGAAGAGAGGGTAGGTCAGCCCCAGCATTTT.

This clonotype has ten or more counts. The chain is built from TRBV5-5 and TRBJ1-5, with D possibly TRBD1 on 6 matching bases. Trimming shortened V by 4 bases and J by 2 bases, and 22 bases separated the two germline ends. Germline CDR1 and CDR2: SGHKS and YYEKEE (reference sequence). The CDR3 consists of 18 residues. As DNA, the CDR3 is TGTGCCAGCAGCCGGTTGGTGAGGGACATAGAGGGCAATCAGCCCCAGCATTTT. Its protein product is CASSRLVRDIEGNQPQHF.

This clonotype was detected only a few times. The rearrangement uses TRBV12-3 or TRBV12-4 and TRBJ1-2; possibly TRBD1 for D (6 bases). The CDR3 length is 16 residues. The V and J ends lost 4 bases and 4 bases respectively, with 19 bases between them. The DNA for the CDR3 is TGTGCCAGCAGTTCCCTGGGACATGGACTTGGCTATGGCTACACCTTC. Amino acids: CASSSLGHGLGYGYTF.

In DNA, the CDR3 is TGTGCCAGCAGCTTCGCCCTAGCGGGGTCCTACGAGCAGTACTTC. Translated, it gives CASSFALAGSYEQYF. This chain connects TRBV7-9 to TRBJ2-7; 9 nucleotides line up with TRBD2. This CDR3 has 15 amino acids. Germline V gene sequence: CDR1 SEHNR, CDR2 FQNEAQ (reference sequence). Unmatched junction bases numbered 4, after V lost 3 bases and J lost 1 base.

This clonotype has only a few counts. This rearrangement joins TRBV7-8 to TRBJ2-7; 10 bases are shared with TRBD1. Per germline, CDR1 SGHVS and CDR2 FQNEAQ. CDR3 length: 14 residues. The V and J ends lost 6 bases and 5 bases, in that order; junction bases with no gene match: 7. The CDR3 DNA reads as TGTGCCAGCAGGCCCGGGACAGGGGAAAACGAGCAGTACTTC. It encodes CASRPGTGENEQYF.

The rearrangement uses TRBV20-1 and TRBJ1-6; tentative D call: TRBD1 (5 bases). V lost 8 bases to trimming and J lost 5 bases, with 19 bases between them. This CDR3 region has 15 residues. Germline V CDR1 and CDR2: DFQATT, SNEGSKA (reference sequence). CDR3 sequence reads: CSPWEGKRDNSPLHF. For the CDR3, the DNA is TGCAGTCCCTGGGAGGGGAAGAGGGATAATTCACCCCTCCACTTT.

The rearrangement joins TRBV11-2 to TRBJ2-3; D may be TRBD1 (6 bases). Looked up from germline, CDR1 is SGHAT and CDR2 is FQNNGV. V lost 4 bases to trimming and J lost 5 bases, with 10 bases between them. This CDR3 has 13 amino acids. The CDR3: CASSSIGGDTQYF. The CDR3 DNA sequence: TGTGCCAGCAGCTCGATAGGGGGAGATACGCAGTATTTT.